This T cell receptor (beta chain) was obtained from a study of blood T cell repertoires in COVID-19. On the study more broadly: Some COVID-19 samples were acute and others convalescent; all came from the United States, Italy and Spain. In each case, the material was cDNA or gDNA derived from T cells, B-cell-depleted T cells, or PBMCs.

Patients of the Seattle cohort, enrolled during active infection, were followed longitudinally. The assay was immunoSEQ multiplex PCR, and TCRdb's table has in-frame clones only and misses some. The data show around 400,000 clones, 70% to 90% seen once. The CDR3 sequence is 12 residues long. Germline V gene lookup returns CDR1 SNHLY and CDR2 FYNNEI. Trimming cost V 7 bases and J 2 bases, with 9 bases left between them. This clone was counted a few times. The sequence derives from a woman aged 55 to 70 with COVID-19, enrolled during active disease. V gene TRBV2 combines with J gene TRBJ2-7; D might be TRBD2 (5 bases). Sequenced input: peripheral blood. The CDR3: CASTSGTYEQYF. The CDR3 bases are TGTGCCAGCACCTCGGGAACCTACGAGCAGTACTTC.